This T cell receptor (beta chain) is from a study of blood T cells in healthy people across ages. This clonotype was recorded at least ten times. CDR3 length equals 14 residues. Trimming shortened V by 0 bases and J by 6 bases, and 11 bases separated the two germline ends. Germline V gene data show CDR1 as SGHRS and CDR2 as YFSETQ. Combining a sample-barcoded 5' primer with a J-beta primer mix, a second PCR ran for roughly 6 to 12 cycles. TCRdb used MiXCR to reprocess the 5' RACE reads, holding one entry per CDR3 protein. The sample has some 1.5 million distinct CDR3 sequences, 28% seen once. Isolation of PBMCs gave at least 7 million cells per sample. A minimum of 5 micrograms of total RNA was extracted per sample.

The sequence was collected from a woman in her twenties or thirties in good health. The sample comprised blood. This chain joins TRBV5-1 and TRBJ2-3, with D unclear. The CDR3 DNA follows: TGCGCCAGCAGCTTGGGGAAATCCACTGATACGCAGTATTTT. As protein: CASSLGKSTDTQYF. The full variable domain, rest sourced from reference TRBV5-1 and TRBJ2-3, is KAGVTQTPRYLIKTRGQQVTLSCSPISGHRSVSWYQQTPGQGLQFLFEYFSETQRNKGNFPGRFSGRQFSNSRSEMNVSTLELGDSALYLCASSLGKSTDTQYFGPGTRLTVL.